This TCR beta chain emerged from a study of beta chain features in type 1 diabetes. Study summary: Across the samples, around 110,000,000 sorted cells were examined in total.

Trimming cost V 3 bases and J 0 bases; bases outside gene matches: 5. CDR1 MGHRA and CDR2 YSYEKL come from the germline V gene. This CDR3 spans 16 amino acids. Findings and caveats of the study: A definitive answer on HLA type influencing TCRB rearrangement was not reached here. Shorter TCRB CDR3s, moderately but significantly so, marked every one of the four CD4+ subsets in Type 1 diabetes patients. More deletions and fewer insertions at VDJ junctions were found in patients with type 1 diabetes.

Without exception, sorted populations had purity beyond 95%. The investigators reverse transcribed all of the isolated RNA, so they sequenced expressed TCRB transcripts. Measured with immunoSEQ multiplex PCR; TCRdb has only the in-frame clones, and not every one. This repertoire shows roughly 730,000 clones, over 10% found once; its top ten account for about 0.02%. Only a few counts were recorded for this clone. Its antigen is not known. The specimen sequenced was naive CD4+ T cells from blood. The rearrangement uses TRBV4-1 and TRBJ2-7, with 10 bases matching TRBD2. The TCR originated in a man between 18 and 29 years old with type 1 diabetes. CDR3 residues: CASSHVSGGASYEQYF. The CDR3 coding sequence is TGCGCCAGCAGCCACGTCAGCGGGGGGGCCTCCTACGAGCAGTACTTC.